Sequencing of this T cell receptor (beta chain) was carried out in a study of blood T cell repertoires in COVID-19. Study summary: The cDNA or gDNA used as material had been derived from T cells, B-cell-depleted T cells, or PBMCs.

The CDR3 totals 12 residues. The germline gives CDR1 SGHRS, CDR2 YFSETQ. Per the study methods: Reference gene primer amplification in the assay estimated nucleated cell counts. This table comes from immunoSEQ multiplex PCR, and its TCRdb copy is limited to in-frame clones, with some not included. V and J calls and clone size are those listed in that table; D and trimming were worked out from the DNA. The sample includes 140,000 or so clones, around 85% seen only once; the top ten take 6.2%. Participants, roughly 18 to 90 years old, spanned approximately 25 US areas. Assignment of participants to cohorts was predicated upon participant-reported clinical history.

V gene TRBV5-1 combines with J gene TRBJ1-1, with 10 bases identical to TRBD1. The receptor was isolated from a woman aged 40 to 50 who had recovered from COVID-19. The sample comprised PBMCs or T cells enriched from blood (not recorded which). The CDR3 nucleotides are TGCTCCTCCGGGACAGGGGACACTGAAGCTTTCTTT. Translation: CSSGTGDTEAFF.